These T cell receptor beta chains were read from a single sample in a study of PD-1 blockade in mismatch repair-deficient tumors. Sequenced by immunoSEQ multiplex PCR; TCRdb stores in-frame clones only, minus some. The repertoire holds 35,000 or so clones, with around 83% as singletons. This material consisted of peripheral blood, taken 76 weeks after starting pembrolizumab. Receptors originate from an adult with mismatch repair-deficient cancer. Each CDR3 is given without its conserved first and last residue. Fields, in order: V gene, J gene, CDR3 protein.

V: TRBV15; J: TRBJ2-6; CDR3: ATSRGLSSGANVLT
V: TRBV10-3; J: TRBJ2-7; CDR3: AISGPGLADYEQY
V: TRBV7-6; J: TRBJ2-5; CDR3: ASSTYTGNQETQY
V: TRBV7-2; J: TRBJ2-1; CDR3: ASSLVGDRGNEQF
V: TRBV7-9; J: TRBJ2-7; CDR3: ASSLDLYEQY
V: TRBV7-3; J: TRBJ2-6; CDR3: ASRPFIAGSSGANVLT
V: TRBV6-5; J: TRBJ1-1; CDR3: ASSDDTIEAF
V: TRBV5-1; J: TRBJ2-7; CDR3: ASSLVASGPYEQY
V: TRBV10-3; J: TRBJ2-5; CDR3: AISESVGETQY
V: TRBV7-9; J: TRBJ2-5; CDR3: ASSLGRVGETQY
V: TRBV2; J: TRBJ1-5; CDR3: ASSAQGNSNQPQH
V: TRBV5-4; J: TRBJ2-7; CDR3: ASSVTSGAYEQY
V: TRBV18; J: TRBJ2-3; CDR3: ASSPPAGQLTDTQY
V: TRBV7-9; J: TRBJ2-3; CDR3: ASSPLVAGGSDTQY
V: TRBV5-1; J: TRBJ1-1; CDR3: ASSLPGGTNTEAF
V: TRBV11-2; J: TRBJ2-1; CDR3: ASSSRDRLYNEQF
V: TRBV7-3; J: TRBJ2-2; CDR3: ASSSTLTGELF
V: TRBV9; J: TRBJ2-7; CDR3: ASSVGAGGESYEQY
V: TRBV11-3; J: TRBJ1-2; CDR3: ASSPGQGTDYT
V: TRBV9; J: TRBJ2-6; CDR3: ASAGSGANVLT
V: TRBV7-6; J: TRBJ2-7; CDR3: ASSLDEGVSYEQY
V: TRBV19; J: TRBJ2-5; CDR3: ASRKTSGVQETQY
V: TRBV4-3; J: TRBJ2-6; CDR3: ASSQDGTGSPGANVLT
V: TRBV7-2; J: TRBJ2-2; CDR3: ASSLAGISGELF
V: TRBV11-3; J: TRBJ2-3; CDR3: ASSLPGDTQY
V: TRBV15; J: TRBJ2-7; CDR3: ATSSPHRGNPYEQY
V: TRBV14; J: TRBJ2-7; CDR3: ASSQEGASLKPY
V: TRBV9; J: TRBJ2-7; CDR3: ASSRLERGPYEQY